Included here is one T cell receptor beta chain sequence, with context. Its specificity is unknown. Samples of blood were obtained at baseline, on cycle 4 day 1, and on cycle 7 day 1. The data stem from a study of OX40 agonist ivuxolimab in advanced cancers. Turning to the study itself: Mean age approximately 59 years, range about 23 to 85; about 81% male. Whole-study results and caveats: Dosing at 0.1 to 3.0 mg/kg was accompanied by clonal expansion of CD4+ and CD8+ blood T cells by week 6. Patients with a partial response at 0.1-3.0 mg/kg had among the lowest clonal expansion.

Data came from immunoSEQ multiplex PCR; TCRdb stores just in-frame clones and leaves some out. The table lists 75,000 to 90,000 clones, roughly nine tenths of them singletons. CDR1 is SGHRS and CDR2 is YFSETQ in the germline V gene. CDR3 length: 13 amino acids. The V and J ends lost 3 bases and 2 bases respectively, with 8 bases between them. The sample was CD4+ or CD8+ T cells sorted from blood, taken in a trial of the OX40 agonist ivuxolimab. The chain uses TRBV5-1 and TRBJ2-5; D is unresolved. The clonotype was recovered from an adult with an advanced solid tumor such as melanoma, head and neck, liver or kidney cancer. The CDR3 reads CASSSDWQETQYF. CDR3 sequence (DNA): TGCGCCAGCAGCTCCGACTGGCAAGAGACCCAGTACTTC.